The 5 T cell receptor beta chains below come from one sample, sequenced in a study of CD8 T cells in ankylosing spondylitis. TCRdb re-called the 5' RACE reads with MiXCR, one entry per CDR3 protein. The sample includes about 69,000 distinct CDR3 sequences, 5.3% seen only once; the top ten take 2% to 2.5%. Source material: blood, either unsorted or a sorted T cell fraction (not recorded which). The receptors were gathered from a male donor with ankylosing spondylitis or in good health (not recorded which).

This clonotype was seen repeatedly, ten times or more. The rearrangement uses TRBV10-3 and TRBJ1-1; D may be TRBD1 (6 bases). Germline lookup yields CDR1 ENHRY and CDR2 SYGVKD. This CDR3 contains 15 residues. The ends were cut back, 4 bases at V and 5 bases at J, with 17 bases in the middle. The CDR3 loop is CAISALGGGKTEAFF. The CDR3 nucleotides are TGTGCCATCAGTGCACTAGGAGGGGGGAAAACTGAAGCTTTCTTT.

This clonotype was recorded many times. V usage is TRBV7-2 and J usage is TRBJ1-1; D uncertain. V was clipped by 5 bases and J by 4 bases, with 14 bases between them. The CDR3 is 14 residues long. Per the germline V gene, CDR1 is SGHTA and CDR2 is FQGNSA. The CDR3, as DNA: TGTGCCAGCAGCGAAGCGGGGTGGGGCACTGAAGCTTTCTTT. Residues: CASSEAGWGTEAFF. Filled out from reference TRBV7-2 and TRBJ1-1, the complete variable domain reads GAGVSQSPSNKVTEKGKDVELRCDPISGHTALYWYRQSLGQGLEFLIYFQGNSAPDKSGLPSDRFSAERTGGSVSTLTIQRTQQEDSAVYLCASSEAGWGTEAFFGQGTRLTVV.

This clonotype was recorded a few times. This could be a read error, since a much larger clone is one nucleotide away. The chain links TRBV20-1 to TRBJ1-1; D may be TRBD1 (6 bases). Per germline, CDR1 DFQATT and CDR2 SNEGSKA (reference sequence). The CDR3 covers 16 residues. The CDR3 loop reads CCASALPGTPNTEAFF. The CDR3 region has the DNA TGCTGTGCCAGTGCCTTACCTGGGACACCGAACACTGAAGCTTTCTTT.

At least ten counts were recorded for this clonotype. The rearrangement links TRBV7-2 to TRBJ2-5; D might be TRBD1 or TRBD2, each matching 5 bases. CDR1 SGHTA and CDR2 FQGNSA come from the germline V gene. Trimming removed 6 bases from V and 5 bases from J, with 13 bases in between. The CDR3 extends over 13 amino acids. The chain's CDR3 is CASRQNEGETQYF. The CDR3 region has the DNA TGTGCCAGCAGACAAAATGAGGGGGAGACCCAGTACTTC.

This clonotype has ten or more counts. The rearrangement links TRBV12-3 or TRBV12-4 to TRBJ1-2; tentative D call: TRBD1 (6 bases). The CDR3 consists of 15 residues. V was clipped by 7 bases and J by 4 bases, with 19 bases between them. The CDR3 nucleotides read TGTGCCAGCATGGACAGCTCCATCTCGGGCTATGGCTACACCTTC. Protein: CASMDSSISGYGYTF.